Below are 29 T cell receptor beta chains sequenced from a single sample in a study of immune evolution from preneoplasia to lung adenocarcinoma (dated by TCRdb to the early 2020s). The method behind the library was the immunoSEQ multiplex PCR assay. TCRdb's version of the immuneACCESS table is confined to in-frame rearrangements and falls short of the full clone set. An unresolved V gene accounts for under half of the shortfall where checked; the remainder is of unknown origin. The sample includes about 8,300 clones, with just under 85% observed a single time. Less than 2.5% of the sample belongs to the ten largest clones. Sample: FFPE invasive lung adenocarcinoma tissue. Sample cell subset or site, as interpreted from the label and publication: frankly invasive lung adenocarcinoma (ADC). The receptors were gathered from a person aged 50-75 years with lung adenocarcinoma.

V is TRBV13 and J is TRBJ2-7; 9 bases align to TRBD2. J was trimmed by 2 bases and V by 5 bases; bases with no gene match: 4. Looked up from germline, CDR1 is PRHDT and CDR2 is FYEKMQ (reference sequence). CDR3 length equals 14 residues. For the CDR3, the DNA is TGTGCCAGCAGCCGCGGGAGGGCCCCCTACGAGCAGTACTTC. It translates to CASSRGRAPYEQYF.

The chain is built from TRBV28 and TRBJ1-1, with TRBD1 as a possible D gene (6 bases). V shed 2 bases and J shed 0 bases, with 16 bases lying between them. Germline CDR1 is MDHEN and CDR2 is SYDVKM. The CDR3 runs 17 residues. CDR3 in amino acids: CASSLVSRGAVNTEAFF. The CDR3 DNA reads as TGTGCCAGCAGTTTAGTCTCGCGGGGGGCGGTGAACACTGAAGCTTTCTTT.

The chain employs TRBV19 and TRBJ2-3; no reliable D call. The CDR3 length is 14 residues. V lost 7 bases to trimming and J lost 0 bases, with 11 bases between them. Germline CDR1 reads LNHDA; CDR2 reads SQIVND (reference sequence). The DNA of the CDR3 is TGTGCCAGTACCGCCACCCAAAGCACAGATACGCAGTATTTT. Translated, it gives CASTATQSTDTQYF. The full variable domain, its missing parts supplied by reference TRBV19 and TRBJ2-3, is DGGITQSPKYLFRKEGQNVTLSCEQNLNHDAMYWYRQDPGQGLRLIYYSQIVNDFQKGDIAEGYSVSREKKESFPLTVTSAQKNPTAFYLCASTATQSTDTQYFGPGTRLTVL.

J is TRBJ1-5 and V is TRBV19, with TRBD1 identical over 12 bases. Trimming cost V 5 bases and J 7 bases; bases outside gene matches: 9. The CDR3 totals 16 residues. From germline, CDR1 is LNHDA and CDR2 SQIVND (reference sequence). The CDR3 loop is CASSPGTGGAGQPQHF. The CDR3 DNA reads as TGTGCCAGTAGTCCCGGGACAGGGGGCGCGGGGCAGCCCCAGCATTTT.

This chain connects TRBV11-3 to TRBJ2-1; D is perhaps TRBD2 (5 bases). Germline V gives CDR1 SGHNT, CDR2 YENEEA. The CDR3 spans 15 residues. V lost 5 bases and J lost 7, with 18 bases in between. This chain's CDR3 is CASSNLPGGTNEQFF. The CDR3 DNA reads TGTGCCAGCAGCAACTTACCCGGAGGAACAAATGAGCAGTTCTTC. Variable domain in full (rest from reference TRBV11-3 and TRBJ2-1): EAGVVQSPRYKIIEKKQPVAFWCNPISGHNTLYWYLQNLGQGPELLIRYENEEAVDDSQLPKDRFSAERLKGVDSTLKIQPAELGDSAVYLCASSNLPGGTNEQFFGPGTRLTVL.

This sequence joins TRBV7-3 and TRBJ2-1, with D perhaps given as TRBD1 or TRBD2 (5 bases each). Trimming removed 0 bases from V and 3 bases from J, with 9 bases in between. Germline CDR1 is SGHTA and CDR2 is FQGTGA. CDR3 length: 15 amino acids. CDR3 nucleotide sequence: TGTGCCAGCAGCTTAACGGGGGACGGCTACAATGAGCAGTTCTTC. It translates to CASSLTGDGYNEQFF.

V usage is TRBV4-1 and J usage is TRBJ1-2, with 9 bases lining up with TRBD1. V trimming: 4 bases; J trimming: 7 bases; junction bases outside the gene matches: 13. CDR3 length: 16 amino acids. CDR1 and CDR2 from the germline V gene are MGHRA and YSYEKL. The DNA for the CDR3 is TGCGCCAGCAGCCGAAGGCCTCTTACAGGGGGCGGTGGCTACACCTTC. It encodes CASSRRPLTGGGGYTF.

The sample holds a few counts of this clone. This CDR3 reads CSAFDGDEQYF. The CDR3 nucleotides are TGCAGTGCTTTTGATGGAGACGAGCAGTACTTC. This chain uses TRBV20-1 with TRBJ2-7, with D unclear. Looked up from germline, CDR1 is DFQATT and CDR2 is SNEGSKA (reference sequence). Deletions cut 5 bases from V and 5 bases from J, with 10 bases between. This CDR3 has 11 amino acids.

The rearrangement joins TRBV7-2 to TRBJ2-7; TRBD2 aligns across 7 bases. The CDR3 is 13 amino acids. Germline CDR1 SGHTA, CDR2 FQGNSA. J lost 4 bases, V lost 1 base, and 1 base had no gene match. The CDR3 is CASSLVREYEQYF. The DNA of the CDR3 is TGTGCCAGCAGCTTAGTGCGGGAGTACGAGCAGTACTTC.

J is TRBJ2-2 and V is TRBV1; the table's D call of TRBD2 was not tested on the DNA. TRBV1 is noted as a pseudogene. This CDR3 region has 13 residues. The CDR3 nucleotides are TGCACCAGCAGCCAACTCTCCGAGGGCGGGCTGTTTTTT. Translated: CTSSQLSEGGLFF.

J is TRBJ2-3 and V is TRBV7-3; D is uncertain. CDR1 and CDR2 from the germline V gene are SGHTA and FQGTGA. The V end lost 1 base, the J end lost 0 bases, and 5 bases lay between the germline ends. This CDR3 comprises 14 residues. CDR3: CASSLMSSTDTQYF. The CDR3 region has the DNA TGTGCCAGCAGCTTAATGTCTAGCACAGATACGCAGTATTTT.

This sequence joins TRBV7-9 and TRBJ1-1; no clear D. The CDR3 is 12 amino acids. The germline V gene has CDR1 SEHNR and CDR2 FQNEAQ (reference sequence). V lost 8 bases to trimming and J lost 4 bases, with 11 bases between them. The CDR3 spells CASLQEGTEAFF. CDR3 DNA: TGTGCCAGCCTCCAGGAGGGCACTGAAGCTTTCTTT.

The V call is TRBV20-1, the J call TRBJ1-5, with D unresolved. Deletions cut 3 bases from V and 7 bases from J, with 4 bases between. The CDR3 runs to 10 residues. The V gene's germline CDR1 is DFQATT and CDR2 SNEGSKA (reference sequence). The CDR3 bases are TGCAGTGCTAGCCAGCAGCCCCAGCATTTT. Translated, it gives CSASQQPQHF.

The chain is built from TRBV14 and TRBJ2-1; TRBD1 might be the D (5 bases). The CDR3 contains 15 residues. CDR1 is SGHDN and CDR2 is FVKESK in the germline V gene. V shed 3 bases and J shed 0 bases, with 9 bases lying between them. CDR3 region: CASSHGDSSYNEQFF. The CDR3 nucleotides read TGTGCCAGCAGCCACGGTGACAGCTCCTACAATGAGCAGTTCTTC.

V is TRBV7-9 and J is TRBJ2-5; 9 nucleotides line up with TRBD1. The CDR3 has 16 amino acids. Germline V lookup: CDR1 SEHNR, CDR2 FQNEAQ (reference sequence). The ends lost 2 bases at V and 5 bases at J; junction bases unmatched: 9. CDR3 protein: CASSLSQGQGMETQYF. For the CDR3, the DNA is TGTGCCAGCAGCTTAAGCCAAGGACAGGGGATGGAGACCCAGTACTTC.

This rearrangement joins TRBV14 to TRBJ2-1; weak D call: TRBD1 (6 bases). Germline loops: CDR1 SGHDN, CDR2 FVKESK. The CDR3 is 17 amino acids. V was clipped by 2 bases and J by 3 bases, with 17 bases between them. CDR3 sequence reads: CASSQMTGLGRYNEQFF. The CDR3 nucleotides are TGTGCCAGCAGCCAAATGACAGGTTTGGGGCGCTACAATGAGCAGTTCTTC. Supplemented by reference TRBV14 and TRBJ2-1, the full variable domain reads EAGVTQFPSHSVIEKGQTVTLRCDPISGHDNLYWYRRVMGKEIKFLLHFVKESKQDESGMPNNRFLAERTGGTYSTLKVQPAELEDSGVYFCASSQMTGLGRYNEQFFGPGTRLTVL.

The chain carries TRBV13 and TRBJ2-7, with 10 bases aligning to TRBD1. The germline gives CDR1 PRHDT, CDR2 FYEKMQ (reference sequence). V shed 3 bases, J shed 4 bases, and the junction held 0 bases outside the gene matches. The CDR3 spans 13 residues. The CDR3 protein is CASSLGQGYEQYF. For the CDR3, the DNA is TGTGCCAGCAGCTTGGGACAGGGGTACGAGCAGTACTTC.

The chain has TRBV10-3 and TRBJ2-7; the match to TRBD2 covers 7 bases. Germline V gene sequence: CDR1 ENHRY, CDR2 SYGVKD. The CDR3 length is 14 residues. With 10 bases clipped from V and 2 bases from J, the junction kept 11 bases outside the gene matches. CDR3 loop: CASSSGLVPYEQYF. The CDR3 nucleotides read TGTGCCAGCAGCTCCGGACTAGTCCCCTACGAGCAGTACTTC.

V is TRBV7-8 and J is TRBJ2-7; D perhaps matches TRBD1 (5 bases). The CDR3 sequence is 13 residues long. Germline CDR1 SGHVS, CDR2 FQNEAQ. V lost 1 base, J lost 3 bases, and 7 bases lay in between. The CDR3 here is CASSLGGGYEQYF. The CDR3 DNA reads TGTGCCAGCAGCTTAGGGGGCGGCTACGAGCAGTACTTC. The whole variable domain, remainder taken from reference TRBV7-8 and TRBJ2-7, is GAGVSQSPRYKVAKRGQDVALRCDPISGHVSLFWYQQALGQGPEFLTYFQNEAQLDKSGLPSDRFFAERPEGSVSTLKIQRTQQEDSAVYLCASSLGGGYEQYFGPGTRLTVT.

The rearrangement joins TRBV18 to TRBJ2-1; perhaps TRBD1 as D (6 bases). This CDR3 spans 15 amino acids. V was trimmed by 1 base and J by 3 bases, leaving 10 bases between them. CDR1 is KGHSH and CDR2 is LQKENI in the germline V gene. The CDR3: CASSPRQGSYNEQFF. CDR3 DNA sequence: TGTGCCAGCTCACCACGGCAGGGGAGCTACAATGAGCAGTTCTTC.

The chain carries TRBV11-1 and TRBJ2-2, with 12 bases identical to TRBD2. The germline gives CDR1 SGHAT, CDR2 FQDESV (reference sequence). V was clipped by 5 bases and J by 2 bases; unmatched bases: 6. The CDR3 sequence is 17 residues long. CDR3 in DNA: TGTGCCAGCAGCCCCGTTGGACTAGCGGGAAACACCGGGGAGCTGTTTTTT. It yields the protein CASSPVGLAGNTGELFF.

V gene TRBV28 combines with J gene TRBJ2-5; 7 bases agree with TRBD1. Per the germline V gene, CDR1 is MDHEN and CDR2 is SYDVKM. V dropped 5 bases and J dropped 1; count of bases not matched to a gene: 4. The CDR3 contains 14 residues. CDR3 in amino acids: CASSRQGTQETQYF. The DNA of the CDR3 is TGTGCCAGCAGTCGACAGGGAACCCAAGAGACCCAGTACTTC.

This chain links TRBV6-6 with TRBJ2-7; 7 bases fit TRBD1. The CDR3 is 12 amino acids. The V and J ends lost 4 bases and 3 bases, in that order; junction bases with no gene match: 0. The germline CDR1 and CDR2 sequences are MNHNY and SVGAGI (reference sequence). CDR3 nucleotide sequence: TGTGCCAGCAGTTCAGGGGGCTACGAGCAGTACTTC. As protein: CASSSGGYEQYF.

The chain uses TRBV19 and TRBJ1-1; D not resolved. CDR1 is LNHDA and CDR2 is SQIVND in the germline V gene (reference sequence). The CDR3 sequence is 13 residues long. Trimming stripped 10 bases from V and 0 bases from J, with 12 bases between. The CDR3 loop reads CATRRGMNTEAFF. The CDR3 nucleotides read TGTGCCACCAGGCGGGGAATGAACACTGAAGCTTTCTTT.

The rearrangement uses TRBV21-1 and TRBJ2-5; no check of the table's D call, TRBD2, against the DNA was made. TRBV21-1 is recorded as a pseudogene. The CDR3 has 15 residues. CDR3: CASSQGASGQETQYF. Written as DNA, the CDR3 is TGTGCCAGCAGCCAAGGGGCTAGCGGCCAAGAGACCCAGTACTTC.

Written as DNA, the CDR3 is TGTGCCAGCAGTTTCCTGCGGGGGAAGGGCACAGATACGCAGTATTTT. Its translation is CASSFLRGKGTDTQYF. This sequence joins TRBV28 and TRBJ2-3; 7 bases map to TRBD2. CDR3 size: 16 residues. Germline V gene lookup returns CDR1 MDHEN and CDR2 SYDVKM. The ends lost 3 bases at V and 1 base at J; junction bases unmatched: 7.

DNA of the CDR3: TGTGCCAGCAGCACACGACTAGCGCCATACAATGAGCAGTTCTTC. Translated: CASSTRLAPYNEQFF. The genes are TRBV7-3 and TRBJ2-1, with 8 bases matching TRBD2. The CDR3 length is 15 residues. Germline V gives CDR1 SGHTA, CDR2 FQGTGA. J was trimmed by 4 bases and V by 5 bases; bases with no gene match: 7.

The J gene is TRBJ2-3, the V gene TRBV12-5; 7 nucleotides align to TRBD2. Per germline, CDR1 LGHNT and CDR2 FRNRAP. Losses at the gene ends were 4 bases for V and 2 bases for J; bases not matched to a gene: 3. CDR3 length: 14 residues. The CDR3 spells CASGSGTTTDTQYF. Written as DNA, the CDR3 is TGTGCTAGTGGTTCAGGGACTACCACAGATACGCAGTATTTT.

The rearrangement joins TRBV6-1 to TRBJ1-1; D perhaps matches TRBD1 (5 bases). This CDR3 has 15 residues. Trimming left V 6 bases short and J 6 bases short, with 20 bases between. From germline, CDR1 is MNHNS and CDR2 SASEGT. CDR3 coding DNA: TGTGCCAGCAGCCCGATTTCGGCAGGGAAGGCTGAAGCTTTCTTT. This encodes CASSPISAGKAEAFF.